Sequencing of this T cell receptor (beta chain) was carried out in a study of response to subunit inactivated influenza vaccine. Findings and caveats of the study: Each seasonal flu vaccination may recruit only limited new T cells, authors suggested.

TCRdb independently ran MiXCR on the RT-PCR reads; one entry per CDR3 protein. The sample consists of about 500,000 distinct CDR3 sequences, approximately 12% of them appearing once. Remarks on this clonotype: Its antigen is as yet unknown.

This sequence originates from a man in his forties or fifties who received an inactivated influenza vaccine. Sequences were derived from PBMCs from blood, sampled around seven weeks after vaccination.

CDR3 protein: CSVERQGDQETQYF. The CDR3 DNA is TGCAGCGTTGAGCGGCAGGGGGACCAAGAGACCCAGTACTTC. The rearrangement links TRBV29-1 to TRBJ2-5; 7 bases line up with TRBD1. V was pared by 3 bases and J by 0 bases, with 4 bases of the junction left unmatched. The CDR3 is 14 amino acids. CDR1 and CDR2 (germline): SQVTM, ANQGSEA. Drawing the rest from reference TRBV29-1 and TRBJ2-5, the complete variable domain is SAVISQKPSRDICQRGTSLTIQCQVDSQVTMMFWYRQQPGQSLTLIATANQGSEATYESGFVIDKFPISRPNLTFSTLTVSNMSPEDSSIYLCSVERQGDQETQYFGPGTRLLVL.